This entry lists 11 T cell receptor beta chains sequenced from one sample in a study of PD-1 blockade in classical Hodgkin lymphoma. Produced via immunoSEQ multiplex PCR; TCRdb's table is partial and in-frame only. The sample shows tens of thousands of clones, approximately 95% of them seen only once. This sample's time point: newly diagnosed, previously untreated cHL patient sample. The source material was peripheral blood mononuclear cells (PBMCs). These receptors all stem from a human donor with classical Hodgkin lymphoma.

The J gene is TRBJ2-5, the V gene TRBV2, with D possibly being TRBD1 or TRBD2 (5 bases each). Deletions cut 7 bases from V and 5 bases from J, with 14 bases between. CDR3 length: 13 residues. Germline CDR1 reads SNHLY; CDR2 reads FYNNEI. The CDR3 is CASTPVGTETQYF. The DNA for the CDR3 is TGTGCCAGCACCCCGGTGGGGACGGAGACCCAGTACTTC.

The rearrangement links TRBV6-5 to TRBJ1-2; D is unresolved. V shed 6 bases and J shed 5 bases, with 10 bases lying between them. Germline CDR1 MNHEY, CDR2 SVGAGI. The CDR3 has 12 residues. The CDR3 DNA sequence: TGTGCCAGCAGCGCTGACGGTTATGGCTACACCTTC. Encoded protein: CASSADGYGYTF.

The gene calls are TRBV5-1 and TRBJ1-1; D not certain. This CDR3 has 13 residues. The V and J ends lost 5 bases and 0 bases respectively, with 8 bases between them. Germline V gene lookup returns CDR1 SGHRS and CDR2 YFSETQ. CDR3 DNA: TGCGCCAGCAGTAGGGAAATGAACACTGAAGCTTTCTTT. Its translation: CASSREMNTEAFF.

The gene calls are TRBV28 and TRBJ2-7; D is possibly TRBD2 (5 bases). From germline, CDR1 is MDHEN and CDR2 SYDVKM. This CDR3 contains 13 residues. The V end was cut by 6 bases, the J end by 3 bases, with 12 bases between. CDR3 sequence: CASSRRRGYEQYF. CDR3 coding DNA: TGTGCCAGCAGCCGACGACGGGGCTACGAGCAGTACTTC.

The chain carries TRBV7-8 and TRBJ1-1; TRBD1 agrees at 12 bases. Germline V gene sequence: CDR1 SGHVS, CDR2 FQNEAQ. Trimming removed 7 bases from V and 9 bases from J; junction bases left unmatched: 9. This CDR3 contains 14 residues. CDR3 nucleotides: TGTGCCAGCATCGCCGGGACAGGGGGCGTCAAAGCTTTCTTT. Translation: CASIAGTGGVKAFF.

CDR3 sequence (DNA): TGTGCCAGCAGCTTAGTATCCGGGAACACTGAAGCTTTCTTT. Translating it yields CASSLVSGNTEAFF. The gene calls are TRBV11-3 and TRBJ1-1; no firm D call. Germline CDR1 reads SGHNT; CDR2 reads YENEEA. V was clipped by 1 base and J by 1 base, with 7 bases between them. CDR3 length: 14 amino acids.

The J gene is TRBJ2-7, the V gene TRBV5-6; 7 bases fit TRBD1. CDR3 length: 14 residues. From germline, CDR1 is SGHDT and CDR2 YYEEEE. V lost 6 bases to trimming and J lost 0 bases; unmatched junction nucleotides: 6. The DNA of the CDR3 is TGTGCCAGCAATCCGACAGGGAGCTCCTACGAGCAGTACTTC. It specifies CASNPTGSSYEQYF.

The rearrangement links TRBV6-1 to TRBJ2-1; perhaps TRBD2 as D (5 bases). The ends were cut back, 7 bases at V and 0 bases at J, with 10 bases in the middle. From germline, CDR1 is MNHNS and CDR2 SASEGT. The CDR3 runs 14 residues. CDR3 nucleotides: TGTGCCAGCAAGCTGGGGAGCTCCTACAATGAGCAGTTCTTC. It is translated as CASKLGSSYNEQFF.

V is TRBV2 and J is TRBJ1-4; 7 positions match TRBD1. Germline lookup yields CDR1 SNHLY and CDR2 FYNNEI. The V segment lost 2 bases and the J segment 12 bases; nucleotides outside the gene matches: 9. This CDR3 contains 14 residues. The CDR3 is CASSELAGGFELFF. DNA for the CDR3: TGTGCCAGCAGTGAATTGGCAGGGGGGTTTGAACTGTTTTTT.

The chain employs TRBV29-1 and TRBJ1-2; D not certain. This CDR3 has 15 amino acids. Per germline, CDR1 SQVTM and CDR2 ANQGSEA. V lost 0 bases to trimming and J lost 0 bases, with 11 bases between them. The CDR3 DNA follows: TGCAGCGTTGAAGATCCGCAGATTTCTAACTATGGCTACACCTTC. Translated: CSVEDPQISNYGYTF.

The chain joins TRBV19 to TRBJ2-3; either TRBD1 or TRBD2 may fit D (5 bases each). The CDR3 covers 12 residues. The ends were cut back, 10 bases at V and 3 bases at J, with 11 bases in the middle. Germline loops: CDR1 LNHDA, CDR2 SQIVND (reference sequence). The CDR3 sequence is CATAGATDTQYF. DNA for the CDR3: TGTGCCACGGCCGGGGCTACAGATACGCAGTATTTT.